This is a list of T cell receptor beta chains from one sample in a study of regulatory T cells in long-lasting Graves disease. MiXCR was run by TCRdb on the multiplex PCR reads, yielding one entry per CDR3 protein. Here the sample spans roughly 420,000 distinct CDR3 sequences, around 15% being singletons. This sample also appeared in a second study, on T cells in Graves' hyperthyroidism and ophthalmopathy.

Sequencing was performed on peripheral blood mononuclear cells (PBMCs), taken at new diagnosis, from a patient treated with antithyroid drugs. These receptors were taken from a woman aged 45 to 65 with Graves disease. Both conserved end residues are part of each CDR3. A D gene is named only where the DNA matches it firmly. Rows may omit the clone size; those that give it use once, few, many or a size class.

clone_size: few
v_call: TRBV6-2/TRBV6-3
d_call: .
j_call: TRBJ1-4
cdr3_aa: CASSPQLLNEKLFF
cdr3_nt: TGTGCCAGCAGCCCGCAGCTGCTCAATGAAAAACTGTTTTTT

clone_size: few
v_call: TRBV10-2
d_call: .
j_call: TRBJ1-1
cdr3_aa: CARSDPAGNTEAFF
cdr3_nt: TGCGCCAGATCGGACCCCGCCGGGAACACTGAAGCTTTCTTT

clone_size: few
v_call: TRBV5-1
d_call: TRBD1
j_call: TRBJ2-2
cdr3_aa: CASSLYRGGAGELFF
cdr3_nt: TGCGCCAGCAGCTTATACAGGGGTGGAGCCGGGGAGCTGTTTTTT

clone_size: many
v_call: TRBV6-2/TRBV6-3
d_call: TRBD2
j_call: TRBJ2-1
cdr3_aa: CASSFAGTSDHEQFF
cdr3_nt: TGTGCCAGCAGTTTCGCCGGGACTAGCGATCATGAGCAGTTCTTC

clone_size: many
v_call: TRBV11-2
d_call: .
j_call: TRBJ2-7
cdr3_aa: CASSLVAFSYEQYF
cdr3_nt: TGTGCCAGCAGCTTAGTAGCGTTCTCCTACGAGCAGTACTTC

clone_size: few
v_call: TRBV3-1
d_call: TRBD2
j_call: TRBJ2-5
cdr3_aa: CASSQDLGSGRAGETQYF
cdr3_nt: TGTGCCAGCAGCCAAGATCTAGGTAGCGGGAGGGCAGGAGAGACCCAGTACTTC

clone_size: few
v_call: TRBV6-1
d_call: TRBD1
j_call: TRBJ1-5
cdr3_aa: CASRRDRGQGSNQPQHF
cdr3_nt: TGTGCCAGCAGGAGGGACAGGGGGCAAGGTAGCAATCAGCCCCAGCATTTT

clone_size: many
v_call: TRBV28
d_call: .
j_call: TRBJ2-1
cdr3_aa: CASASRRLAGRRFF
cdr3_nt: TGTGCCAGCGCCTCCCGCCGGCTAGCAGGCCGAAGGTTCTTC

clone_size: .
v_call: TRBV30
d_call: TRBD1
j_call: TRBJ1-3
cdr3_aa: CAWSDGQGNPGNTIYF
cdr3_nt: TGTGCCTGGAGTGATGGACAGGGAAACCCAGGAAACACCATATATTTT

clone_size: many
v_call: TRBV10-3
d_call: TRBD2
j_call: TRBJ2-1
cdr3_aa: CAISLTSGRENEQFF
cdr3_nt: TGTGCCATCAGTTTGACTAGCGGGAGGGAGAATGAGCAGTTCTTC

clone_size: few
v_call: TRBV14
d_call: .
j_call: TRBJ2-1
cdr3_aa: CASSQDGGANYNEQFF
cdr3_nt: TGTGCCAGCAGCCAAGATGGGGGTGCCAACTACAATGAGCAGTTCTTC

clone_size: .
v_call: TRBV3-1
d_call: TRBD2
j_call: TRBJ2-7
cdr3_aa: CASSQELAGAEQYF
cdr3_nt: TGTGCCAGCAGCCAAGAACTAGCGGGAGCCGAGCAGTACTTC

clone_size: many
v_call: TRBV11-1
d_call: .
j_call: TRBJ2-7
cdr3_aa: CASSLGSQEQYF
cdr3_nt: TGTGCCAGCAGCTTAGGCAGTCAAGAGCAGTACTTC

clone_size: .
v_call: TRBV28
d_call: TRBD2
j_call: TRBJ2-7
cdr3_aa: CASTPSLAGHYEQYF
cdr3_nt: TGTGCCAGCACCCCCAGCCTAGCGGGACACTACGAGCAGTACTTC

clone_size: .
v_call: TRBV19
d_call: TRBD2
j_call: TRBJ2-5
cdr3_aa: CASSETSGQETQYF
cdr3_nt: TGTGCCAGTAGTGAGACTAGCGGTCAAGAGACCCAGTACTTC

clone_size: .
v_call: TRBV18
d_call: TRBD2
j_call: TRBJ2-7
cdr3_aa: CASSPPLAGPYEQYF
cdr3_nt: TGTGCCAGCTCACCACCCCTAGCGGGTCCCTACGAGCAGTACTTC

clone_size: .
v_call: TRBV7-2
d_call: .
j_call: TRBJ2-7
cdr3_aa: CASSLARGHQYEQYF
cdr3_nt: TGTGCCAGCAGCTTAGCCCGAGGACACCAGTACGAGCAGTACTTC

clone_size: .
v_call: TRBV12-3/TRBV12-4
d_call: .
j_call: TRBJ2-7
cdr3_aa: CASSAGDLSYEQYF
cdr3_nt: TGTGCCAGCAGTGCCGGGGACTTGTCCTACGAGCAGTACTTC